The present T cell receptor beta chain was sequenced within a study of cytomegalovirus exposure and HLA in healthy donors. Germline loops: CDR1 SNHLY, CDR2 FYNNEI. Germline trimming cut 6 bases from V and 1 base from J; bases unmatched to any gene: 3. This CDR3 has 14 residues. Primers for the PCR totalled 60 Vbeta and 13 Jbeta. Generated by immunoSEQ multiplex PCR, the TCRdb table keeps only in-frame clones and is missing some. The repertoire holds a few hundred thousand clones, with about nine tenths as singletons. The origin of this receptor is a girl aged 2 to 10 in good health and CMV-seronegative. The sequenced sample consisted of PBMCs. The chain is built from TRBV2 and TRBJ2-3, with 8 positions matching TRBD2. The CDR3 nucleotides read TGTGCCAGCAGGAGTAGCGGGGGCACAGATACGCAGTATTTT. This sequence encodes CASRSSGGTDTQYF.